The 12 T cell receptor beta chains listed next were all sequenced from one sample in a study of cytomegalovirus exposure and HLA in healthy donors. The PCR employed 60 Vbeta primers together with 13 Jbeta primers. Produced via immunoSEQ multiplex PCR; TCRdb's table is partial and in-frame only. The data contain 230,000 or so clones, over 90% of them singletons. The material sequenced was PBMCs. These TCRs come from a girl aged 2 to 9 in good health and CMV-seronegative.

This chain links TRBV5-1 with TRBJ2-1; 9 nucleotides align to TRBD2. Germline lookup yields CDR1 SGHRS and CDR2 YFSETQ. CDR3 length: 14 amino acids. V lost 0 bases, J lost 6 bases, and 1 base stayed unmatched. In DNA, the CDR3 is TGCGCCAGCAGCTTGGGACTAGCGGCCAATGAGCAGTTCTTC. Amino acid sequence: CASSLGLAANEQFF. Full variable domain (missing parts from reference TRBV5-1 and TRBJ2-1): KAGVTQTPRYLIKTRGQQVTLSCSPISGHRSVSWYQQTPGQGLQFLFEYFSETQRNKGNFPGRFSGRQFSNSRSEMNVSTLELGDSALYLCASSLGLAANEQFFGPGTRLTVL.

This sequence joins TRBV7-8 and TRBJ1-5; D not certain. This CDR3 is built from 16 residues. V was shortened by 5 bases and J by 3 bases, with 17 bases between the two germline ends. CDR1 is SGHVS, CDR2 FQNEAQ, per germline. The CDR3 coding sequence is TGTGCCAGCAGCATAATAGCCGGGAGAAACAATCAGCCCCAGCATTTT. It encodes CASSIIAGRNNQPQHF.

The chain combines TRBV6-5 with TRBJ2-2; a possible D gene is TRBD1 (7 bases). V was shortened by 0 bases and J by 4 bases, with 12 bases between the two germline ends. The CDR3 runs to 16 residues. Germline V gene sequence: CDR1 MNHEY, CDR2 SVGAGI. The CDR3 spells CASSYSPGGGTGELFF. For the CDR3, the DNA is TGTGCCAGCAGTTACTCACCAGGGGGAGGCACCGGGGAGCTGTTTTTT.

In its sample, this clone was seen once. V is TRBV7-9 and J is TRBJ1-2, with unresolved D. The V gene's germline CDR1 is SEHNR and CDR2 FQNEAQ (reference sequence). V shed 5 bases and J shed 6 bases, with 10 bases lying between them. The CDR3 contains 12 residues. For the CDR3, the DNA is TGTGCCAGCAGCCGTACCGCAGATGGCTACACCTTC. Amino acids: CASSRTADGYTF.

CDR3 amino acids: CASKTAPGETQYF. CDR3 nucleotides: TGTGCCAGCAAAACCGCCCCGGGAGAGACCCAGTACTTC. The chain carries TRBV28 and TRBJ2-5, with no clear D. V lost 7 bases and J 4 bases, leaving 13 bases between the germline ends. The CDR3 has 13 amino acids. Germline V gene data show CDR1 as MDHEN and CDR2 as SYDVKM.

The chain uses TRBV6-1 and TRBJ1-1; D is uncertain. This CDR3 region has 13 residues. In germline, CDR1 is MNHNS, CDR2 SASEGT. The V and J ends lost 2 bases and 4 bases respectively, with 8 bases between them. The CDR3 region is CASSESVPTEAFF. The CDR3 bases are TGTGCCAGCAGTGAAAGCGTTCCCACTGAAGCTTTCTTT.

V is TRBV14 and J is TRBJ2-2, with D possibly being TRBD1 (5 bases). The CDR3 is 17 residues long. Trimming removed 0 bases from V and 3 bases from J, with 14 bases in between. Germline V gene data show CDR1 as SGHDN and CDR2 as FVKESK. The CDR3 nucleotides read TGTGCCAGCAGCCAAGATTGGCAGGGAAGATACACCGGGGAGCTGTTTTTT. Translated: CASSQDWQGRYTGELFF.

This clone was observed once. The V call is TRBV5-1, the J call TRBJ1-1, with 10 bases fitting TRBD1. Trimming removed 4 bases from V and 4 bases from J; junction bases left unmatched: 10. Germline V lookup: CDR1 SGHRS, CDR2 YFSETQ. The CDR3 contains 16 residues. The DNA for the CDR3 is TGCGCCAGCAGCCCCCCGACAGGGGGCGTGATCACTGAAGCTTTCTTT. Translation: CASSPPTGGVITEAFF.

This clone showed up just once. At one of its ends the junction is not consistent with the germline gene, which may arise from a read error. The CDR3 coding sequence is TGTGCCTGGAGTACAGACAGGGGGCGTCAATCCTTC. It is translated as CAWSTDRGRQSF. This chain links TRBV30 with TRBJ2-7; 10 nucleotides agree with TRBD1. The germline CDR1 and CDR2 sequences are GTSNPN and SVGIG (reference sequence). The CDR3 runs 12 residues.

Notes on this clone: Other DNA sequences from this sample encode an identical CDR3 as well. V gene TRBV19 combines with J gene TRBJ2-2, with a weak D call TRBD2 (6 bases). Germline V gives CDR1 LNHDA, CDR2 SQIVND (reference sequence). The CDR3 has 14 residues. Trimming took 3 bases from V and 4 from J, leaving 9 bases between them. Here the CDR3 DNA reads TGTGCCAGTAGTATCCCGACTAGCACCGGGGAGCTGTTTTTT. It encodes CASSIPTSTGELFF.

The chain employs TRBV19 and TRBJ2-5; a weak D match, TRBD2 (6 bases). The J call may be in error: the DNA end matches TRBJ2-7 better. The V gene's germline CDR1 is LNHDA and CDR2 SQIVND (reference sequence). This CDR3 has 11 amino acids. CDR3 loop: CAAGNPYEQYF. CDR3 nucleotides: TGTGCCGCGGGGAACCCCTACGAGCAGTACTTC.

This chain connects TRBV11-2 to TRBJ2-1; D is perhaps TRBD1 (6 bases). Deletions cut 3 bases from V and 0 bases from J, with 9 bases between. This CDR3 contains 15 residues. Germline lookup yields CDR1 SGHAT and CDR2 FQNNGV. The DNA of the CDR3 is TGTGCCAGCAGCTTTAGGGGGAGCTCCTACAATGAGCAGTTCTTC. This translates into CASSFRGSSYNEQFF. The full variable domain, rest sourced from reference TRBV11-2 and TRBJ2-1, is EAGVAQSPRYKIIEKRQSVAFWCNPISGHATLYWYQQILGQGPKLLIQFQNNGVVDDSQLPKDRFSAERLKGVDSTLKIQPAKLEDSAVYLCASSFRGSSYNEQFFGPGTRLTVL.